This section outlines one T cell receptor (beta chain) sequence together with its context. This entry comes from a study of technical replicates of blood from several donors. The CDR3 runs to 14 residues. Germline assignment: CDR1 KGHSH and CDR2 LQKENI. The V end was cut by 5 bases, the J end by 1 base, with 6 bases between. The protocol was immunoSEQ multiplex PCR, while the TCRdb copy is restricted to in-frame clones and leaves out a portion. The sample holds 60,000 to 65,000 clones, approximately 92% seen once. This rearrangement joins TRBV18 to TRBJ1-6; no clear D gene. The source material was PBMCs. The clonotype comes from a human donor in good health. Some clones in this sample may be carry-over from other donors' samples. In DNA form, the CDR3 reads TGTGCCAGCTCAATCGAGTCCTATAATTCACCCCTCCACTTT. Amino acids: CASSIESYNSPLHF.